This T cell receptor beta chain was profiled in a study of vaccination and CD4 T cells after COVID-19. Sequenced with the Oncomine TCR Beta short-read assay was DNA taken from cultured CD4+ T cells. TCRdb re-called the PCR reads through MiXCR, storing one row per CDR3 protein. The sample holds about 16,000 distinct CDR3 sequences, 45% to 65% seen once. Losses at the gene ends were 5 bases for V and 6 bases for J; bases not matched to a gene: 8. Germline-derived CDR1 and CDR2 are SGHNT and YENEEA. CDR3 size: 15 residues. Regarding this clonotype: Antigen unknown.

As for treatment: approximately 11-day PBMC culture with coronavirus spike peptide pools or control peptides (ViraFEST assay). The sequence was collected from a human donor with COVID-19. This sample comprised cultured CD4+ T cells from blood, obtained after SARS-CoV-2 vaccination. This sequence joins TRBV11-3 and TRBJ2-3, with 10 bases identical to TRBD2. CDR3 sequence (DNA): TGTGCCAGCAGCGCCTTTAGCGGGGGGCCGGATACGCAGTATTTT. Protein product: CASSAFSGGPDTQYF.